The 13 T cell receptor beta chains presented below share a single source sample, sequenced in a study of a mutant IDH1 vaccine in newly diagnosed glioma. Time point meaning: week 35, safety follow-up. The study gave 300 ug of mutant IDH1 20-mer peptide per vaccine dose, with topical imiquimod. Their target antigens are unknown. The repertoire was sequenced with immunoSEQ multiplex PCR; TCRdb's copy has only in-frame clones and lacks some. The top ten hold approximately 12% of the sample, which has approximately 50,000 clones, about 79% seen once. This specimen consisted of PBMCs, obtained from a glioma patient whose treatment included an IDH1 peptide vaccine. The receptor set was obtained from a man aged 35-49 years with glioma.

The gene calls are TRBV6-5 and TRBJ1-2; TRBD1 matches at 10 bases. The germline V gene has CDR1 MNHEY and CDR2 SVGAGI. J was trimmed by 6 bases and V by 6 bases; bases with no gene match: 7. There are 14 residues in the CDR3. The CDR3 sequence is CASRGDRGLHGYTF. CDR3 nucleotide sequence: TGTGCCAGCAGGGGGGACAGGGGACTTCATGGCTACACCTTC.

V and J are TRBV5-4 and TRBJ1-3; 9 bases line up with TRBD1. The ends lost 3 bases at V and 4 bases at J; junction bases unmatched: 5. Germline V lookup: CDR1 SGHNT, CDR2 YYREEE (reference sequence). The CDR3 consists of 15 residues. The CDR3 sequence: CASSYWDREGNTIYF. The CDR3 region has the DNA TGTGCCAGCAGCTACTGGGACAGGGAGGGAAACACCATATATTTT.

This sequence joins TRBV29-1 and TRBJ2-7; 11 nucleotides agree with TRBD1. V dropped 7 bases and J dropped 4; count of bases not matched to a gene: 3. The CDR3 runs to 12 residues. Per germline, CDR1 SQVTM and CDR2 ANQGSEA. CDR3 nucleotide sequence: TGCAGCGGAGGACAGGGGGCTTACGAGCAGTACTTC. Protein product: CSGGQGAYEQYF.

The rearrangement uses TRBV19 and TRBJ2-1; the match to TRBD2 covers 12 bases. Germline V gene data show CDR1 as LNHDA and CDR2 as SQIVND (reference sequence). After removal of 1 base from V and 6 bases from J, the junction contained 1 base not matched to a gene. The CDR3 extends over 15 amino acids. CDR3 in amino acids: CASSIGGLAGNEQFF. DNA of the CDR3: TGTGCCAGTAGTATAGGGGGACTAGCGGGCAATGAGCAGTTCTTC.

The chain links TRBV19 to TRBJ2-7, with 9 bases matching TRBD1. CDR1 and CDR2 from the germline V gene are LNHDA and SQIVND (reference sequence). J was trimmed by 0 bases and V by 10 bases; bases with no gene match: 7. The CDR3 extends over 14 amino acids. The CDR3 nucleotides are TGTGCCACCCACCCGACAGGGGGCTCCTACGAGCAGTACTTC. Its protein is CATHPTGGSYEQYF.

The CDR3 reads CASSPGDLPGETQYF. The CDR3 coding sequence is TGTGCCAGCTCACCAGGCGACCTCCCGGGGGAGACCCAGTACTTC. The rearrangement joins TRBV18 to TRBJ2-5, with a possible D match to TRBD2 (5 bases). Germline values: CDR1 KGHSH, CDR2 LQKENI. The CDR3 spans 15 residues. The ends were cut back, 2 bases at V and 5 bases at J, with 15 bases in the middle. Based on the CDR3 plus reference TRBV18 and TRBJ2-5, the full variable domain is NAGVMQNPRHLVRRRGQEARLRCSPMKGHSHVYWYRQLPEEGLKFMVYLQKENIIDESGMPKERFSAEFPKEGPSILRIQQVVRGDSAAYFCASSPGDLPGETQYFGPGTRLLVL.

This clone was observed once. The chain links TRBV11-3 to TRBJ2-5, with D uncertain. The CDR3 extends over 16 amino acids. Germline lookup yields CDR1 SGHNT and CDR2 YENEEA. V was shortened by 0 bases and J by 1 base, with 12 bases between the two germline ends. The CDR3 is CASSLDQWAIQETQYF. CDR3 nucleotides: TGTGCCAGCAGCTTAGATCAATGGGCCATCCAAGAGACCCAGTACTTC.

There are a few counts of this clone. This chain joins TRBV5-5 and TRBJ2-1; 9 bases line up with TRBD1. Per germline, CDR1 SGHKS and CDR2 YYEKEE (reference sequence). The CDR3 covers 14 residues. V lost 4 bases to trimming and J lost 8 bases; unmatched junction nucleotides: 7. The CDR3 DNA reads as TGTGCCAGCAGCCCCGGGACAGGGCGTCATGAGCAGTTCTTC. This codes for CASSPGTGRHEQFF.

The chain combines TRBV6-1 with TRBJ1-6; D is ambiguous. Deletions cut 7 bases from V and 4 bases from J, with 11 bases between. This CDR3 is built from 14 residues. Germline assignment: CDR1 MNHNS and CDR2 SASEGT. In DNA form, the CDR3 reads TGTGCCAGCATCCCGACACCTTATAATTCACCCCTCCACTTT. As protein: CASIPTPYNSPLHF.

V and J are TRBV7-2 and TRBJ2-2; TRBD1 is a possible D gene (5 bases). This CDR3 has 15 residues. Looked up from germline, CDR1 is SGHTA and CDR2 is FQGNSA. The V end lost 3 bases, the J end lost 5 bases, and 13 bases lay between the germline ends. This CDR3 is CASSLARGITGELFF. The CDR3 bases are TGTGCCAGCAGCTTGGCTAGGGGTATAACCGGGGAGCTGTTTTTT.

The chain combines TRBV2 with TRBJ2-5; TRBD2 might be the D (6 bases). CDR1 and CDR2 from the germline V gene are SNHLY and FYNNEI. CDR3 size: 17 residues. V gave up 3 bases and J gave up 5 bases, with 22 bases separating them. Here the CDR3 reads CASSETGRTASGETQYF. DNA of the CDR3: TGTGCCAGCAGTGAGACGGGGAGGACCGCCAGTGGGGAGACCCAGTACTTC.

The chain couples TRBV7-7 to TRBJ2-5; D is perhaps TRBD1 (5 bases). Germline CDR1 reads SSHAT; CDR2 reads FNYEAQ (reference sequence). The CDR3 has 14 amino acids. Trimming took 3 bases from V and 4 from J, leaving 12 bases between them. This chain's CDR3 is CASSLRQGGETQYF. The CDR3 DNA reads as TGTGCCAGCAGCTTGAGGCAGGGTGGAGAGACCCAGTACTTC. The full variable domain, its missing parts supplied by reference TRBV7-7 and TRBJ2-5, is GAGVSQSPRYKVTKRGQDVTLRCDPISSHATLYWYQQALGQGPEFLTYFNYEAQPDKSGLPSDRFSAERPEGSISTLTIQRTEQRDSAMYRCASSLRQGGETQYFGPGTRLLVL.

This chain connects TRBV6-5 to TRBJ2-3; weak D call: TRBD2 (5 bases). Per the germline V gene, CDR1 is MNHEY and CDR2 is SVGAGI. This CDR3 spans 14 amino acids. Trimming left V 2 bases short and J 0 bases short, with 6 bases between. CDR3 protein: CASSYGGSTDTQYF. In DNA form, the CDR3 reads TGTGCCAGCAGTTACGGCGGGAGCACAGATACGCAGTATTTT.